Following are 3 T cell receptor beta chains from one sample sequenced in a study of T cells in Graves' hyperthyroidism and ophthalmopathy. Amplified TCR beta CDR3 regions came from RNA transcripts. TCR CDR3 regions were first amplified by RT-PCR with HTBI primers. TCRdb independently ran MiXCR on the multiplex PCR reads; one entry per CDR3 protein. The data hold approximately 370,000 distinct CDR3 sequences, with about a sixth observed a single time. The sequencing sample was made of blood. The source of these receptors is a young woman with Graves' hyperthyroidism that later progressed to Graves' ophthalmopathy.

This clonotype has a handful of counts. V and J are TRBV6-5 and TRBJ2-5; possible D gene TRBD1, 5 bases. V shed 0 bases and J shed 2 bases, with 10 bases lying between them. The CDR3 is made up of 15 amino acids. Germline loops: CDR1 MNHEY, CDR2 SVGAGI. The chain's CDR3 is CASSYSKGRQETQYF. The CDR3 DNA reads TGTGCCAGCAGTTACTCGAAGGGGCGGCAAGAGACCCAGTACTTC.

The chain uses TRBV27 and TRBJ2-5; 8 bases match TRBD1. Per germline, CDR1 MNHEY and CDR2 SMNVEV (reference sequence). J lost 1 base, V lost 6 bases, and 10 bases had no gene match. CDR3 length: 16 residues. CDR3 region: CASRQTYRGIQETQYF. In nucleotides, the CDR3 is TGTGCCAGCAGACAGACCTACAGGGGGATCCAAGAGACCCAGTACTTC.

This clonotype occurred many times. V gene TRBV28 combines with J gene TRBJ2-5; the D gene is possibly TRBD2 (5 bases). Between the trimmed V and J ends, which lost 3 bases and 2 bases, there was a span of 10 bases. Germline CDR1 and CDR2: MDHEN and SYDVKM. CDR3 size: 14 residues. CDR3 coding DNA: TGTGCCAGCAGTTTGGTACAGCGGCAAGAGACCCAGTACTTC. Residues: CASSLVQRQETQYF. Combining the CDR3 with reference TRBV28 and TRBJ2-5 gives the whole variable domain DVKVTQSSRYLVKRTGEKVFLECVQDMDHENMFWYRQDPGLGLRLIYFSYDVKMKEKGDIPEGYSVSREKKERFSLILESASTNQTSMYLCASSLVQRQETQYFGPGTRLLVL.